This entry features one T cell receptor beta chain sequence. Methods used by the authors: Nucleated cell counts were estimated from reference gene primer amplification. Clones were sequenced by immunoSEQ multiplex PCR, and TCRdb holds only the in-frame ones, with some missing. V, J and clone size were drawn from that table, and D and trimming were deduced from the DNA. The sample yields about 95,000 clones, around 87% seen once. The CDR3 has 14 amino acids. Trimming took off 1 base at V and 4 bases at J, with 10 bases between the two ends. Per the germline V gene, CDR1 is SGHVS and CDR2 is FQNEAQ. The data derive from a study of blood T cell repertoires in COVID-19. Study overall: T cells, B-cell-depleted T cells, or PBMCs supplied cDNA or gDNA.

The chain couples TRBV7-8 to TRBJ1-2; no reliable D call. This receptor was identified in a human donor in a cohort sampled during active COVID-19. Sequenced: peripheral blood. The CDR3 DNA follows: TGTGCCAGCAGCTTAGTTGGTGCGAGCTATGGCTACACCTTC. It yields the protein CASSLVGASYGYTF.